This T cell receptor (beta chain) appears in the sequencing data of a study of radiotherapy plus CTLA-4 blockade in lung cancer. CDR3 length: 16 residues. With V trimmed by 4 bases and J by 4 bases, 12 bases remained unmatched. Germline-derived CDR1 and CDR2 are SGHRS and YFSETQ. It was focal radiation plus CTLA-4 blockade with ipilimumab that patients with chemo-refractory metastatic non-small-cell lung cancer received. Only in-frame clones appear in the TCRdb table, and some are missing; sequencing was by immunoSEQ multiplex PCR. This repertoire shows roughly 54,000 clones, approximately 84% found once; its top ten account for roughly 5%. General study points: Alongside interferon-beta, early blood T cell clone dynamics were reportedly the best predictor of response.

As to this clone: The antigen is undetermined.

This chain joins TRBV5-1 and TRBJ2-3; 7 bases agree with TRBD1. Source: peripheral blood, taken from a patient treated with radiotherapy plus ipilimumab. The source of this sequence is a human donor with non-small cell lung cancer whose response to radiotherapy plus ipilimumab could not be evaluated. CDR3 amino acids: CASSPRTGDVSDTQYF. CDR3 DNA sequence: TGCGCCAGCAGCCCCCGGACAGGCGATGTTTCAGATACGCAGTATTTT.